Shown below are 17 T cell receptor beta chains from a single sample sequenced in a study of HIV-infected patients and healthy controls. cDNA was made from about 500 ng RNA using alpha and beta constant primers. Alpha and beta chain libraries were made separately by chain-specific third strand synthesis with multiplexing indices. TCRdb used MiXCR to reprocess the 5' RACE reads, holding one entry per CDR3 protein. This table has some 9,600 distinct CDR3 sequences, 7% to 8.5% appearing once. The repertoire came from unfractionated whole blood and reflected all unsorted peripheral T cells. The sequencing here drew on blood, taken before antiretroviral therapy. The receptors come from an adult with HIV infection.

In this sample, this clonotype turned up many times. The CDR3 sequence is CASSSPPRDRGRLLEETQYF. The CDR3 region has the DNA TGTGCCAGCAGCTCACCCCCCCGGGACAGGGGGCGCCTCCTCGAGGAGACCCAGTACTTC. This chain uses TRBV7-9 with TRBJ2-5, with TRBD1 matching over 12 bases. This CDR3 comprises 20 residues. Germline V gives CDR1 SEHNR, CDR2 FQNEAQ (reference sequence). The J segment lost 5 bases and the V segment lost 4 bases, leaving 20 bases of the junction unmatched.

This clonotype showed up many times. The J gene is TRBJ1-5, the V gene TRBV20-1, with TRBD1 identical over 8 bases. Germline V gene data show CDR1 as DFQATT and CDR2 as SNEGSKA (reference sequence). The CDR3 is made up of 15 amino acids. Unmatched junction bases numbered 12, after V lost 2 bases and J lost 9 bases. The CDR3 loop is CSARKMDRESSPQHF. The CDR3 DNA sequence: TGCAGTGCTAGAAAGATGGACAGGGAATCATCGCCCCAGCATTTT.

This clonotype counts as medium-sized. The V gene is TRBV4-3, the J gene TRBJ2-7; D tentatively fits TRBD1 or TRBD2 (6 bases each). V dropped 4 bases and J dropped 4 bases, with 20 bases sitting between them. This CDR3 spans 16 amino acids. Per germline, CDR1 LGHNA and CDR2 YSLEER. The CDR3 sequence is CASSPATGGGGYEQYF. The CDR3, as DNA: TGCGCCAGCAGCCCTGCGACCGGGGGCGGTGGGTACGAGCAGTACTTC.

This clonotype came up many times. This sequence joins TRBV24-1 and TRBJ2-2, with D perhaps given as TRBD1 or TRBD2 (5 bases each). Trimming took off 7 bases at V and 5 bases at J, with 16 bases between the two ends. Germline V lookup: CDR1 KGHDR, CDR2 SFDVKD. This CDR3 is 15 amino acids long. The CDR3 coding sequence is TGTGCCACCAGGCCCTCCGTGGGGGAAACCGGGGAGCTGTTTTTT. Protein sequence: CATRPSVGETGELFF.

In this sample, this clonotype turned up many times. The CDR3 loop reads CASSPPQKTRSRSNYGYTF. The CDR3 nucleotides read TGTGCCAGCTCACCACCTCAAAAGACCCGATCACGTTCTAACTATGGCTACACCTTC. The J gene is TRBJ1-2, the V gene TRBV18; D unclear. The CDR3 is made up of 19 amino acids. Germline CDR1 reads KGHSH; CDR2 reads LQKENI. Between the trimmed V and J ends, which lost 0 bases and 0 bases, there was a span of 20 bases.

This clonotype came up a few times. The chain joins TRBV12-3 or TRBV12-4 to TRBJ2-5; 13 bases line up with TRBD2. V lost 2 bases and J lost 4; bases outside the gene matches: 1. The CDR3 totals 15 residues. CDR3 in amino acids: CASSLRLAGGETQYF. The CDR3 DNA follows: TGTGCCAGCAGTTTAAGACTAGCGGGGGGAGAGACCCAGTACTTC.

This clonotype was seen ten or more times. This chain connects TRBV6-1 to TRBJ2-3; D remains unclear. From germline, CDR1 is MNHNS and CDR2 SASEGT. The CDR3 totals 11 residues. Trimming took 4 bases from V and 6 from J, leaving 5 bases between them. The CDR3: CASSVPDTQYF. As DNA, the CDR3 is TGTGCCAGCAGTGTGCCCGATACGCAGTATTTT.

This clonotype was picked up many times. The chain couples TRBV9 to TRBJ2-2; D unclear. Trimming pared 2 bases from V and 1 base from J, leaving 9 bases between. The germline V gene encodes CDR1 SGDLS and CDR2 YYNGEE. This CDR3 has 15 amino acids. As DNA, the CDR3 is TGTGCCAGCAGCGTGTTCAGCTTGAACACCGGGGAGCTGTTTTTT. Protein product: CASSVFSLNTGELFF.

This clonotype was seen a handful of times. V and J are TRBV20-1 and TRBJ2-1; tentative D call: TRBD2 (7 bases). The V gene lost 0 bases and the J gene lost 2 bases, with 11 bases spanning the gap. This CDR3 region has 15 residues. Per germline, CDR1 DFQATT and CDR2 SNEGSKA (reference sequence). The CDR3 DNA sequence: TGCAGTGCTAGAGAAACGGGGGGCCCCTACAATGAGCAGTTCTTC. Residues: CSARETGGPYNEQFF.

This clonotype was seen repeatedly, ten times or more. The chain employs TRBV4-1 and TRBJ2-7; D may be TRBD1 or TRBD2 (6 bases each). The CDR3 is made up of 18 amino acids. Deletions cut 0 bases from V and 3 bases from J, with 21 bases between. Germline loops: CDR1 MGHRA, CDR2 YSYEKL. CDR3 amino acids: CASSQEGPPGATIYEQYF. In nucleotides, the CDR3 is TGCGCCAGCAGCCAAGAGGGCCCTCCGGGGGCCACTATCTACGAGCAGTACTTC.

The table lists this clonotype with many counts. The chain carries TRBV29-1 and TRBJ2-7; 10 bases line up with TRBD2. Trimming took 7 bases from V and 4 from J; bases not matched to a gene: 4. This CDR3 contains 12 residues. Germline loops: CDR1 SQVTM, CDR2 ANQGSEA. In DNA form, the CDR3 reads TGCAGCGCTGGGACTAGCGCGTACGAGCAGTACTTC. Translated, it gives CSAGTSAYEQYF.

The rearrangement links TRBV19 to TRBJ2-2, with D maybe TRBD2 (5 bases). Germline CDR1 reads LNHDA; CDR2 reads SQIVND (reference sequence). V dropped 6 bases and J dropped 5 bases, with 13 bases sitting between them. The CDR3 contains 14 residues. CDR3 bases: TGTGCCAGTAGCCCGGGAACGAGAACCGGGGAGCTGTTTTTT. It codes for CASSPGTRTGELFF.

This clonotype was recorded many times. The V and J genes are TRBV7-6 and TRBJ2-7; no clear D. The germline V gene has CDR1 SGHVS and CDR2 FNYEAQ. The CDR3 has 14 residues. V was pared by 2 bases and J by 0 bases, with 8 bases between. CDR3 residues: CASSLMGSSYEQYF. CDR3 bases: TGTGCCAGCAGCTTAATGGGGTCCTCCTACGAGCAGTACTTC. The full variable domain, with the rest looked up from reference TRBV7-6 and TRBJ2-7, is GAGVSQSPRYKVTKRGQDVALRCDPISGHVSLYWYRQALGQGPEFLTYFNYEAQQDKSGLPNDRFSAERPEGSISTLTIQRTEQRDSAMYRCASSLMGSSYEQYFGPGTRLTVT.

This clonotype was counted ten times or more. The chain couples TRBV12-3 or TRBV12-4 to TRBJ2-7; D unresolved. This CDR3 contains 13 residues. Trimming took off 0 bases at V and 6 bases at J, with 9 bases between the two ends. Here the CDR3 reads CASSLALGSEQYF. The CDR3 region has the DNA TGTGCCAGCAGTTTAGCGCTAGGGTCCGAGCAGTACTTC.

The rearrangement uses TRBV5-1 and TRBJ1-1; possible D gene TRBD1, 6 bases. This CDR3 is built from 12 residues. The V and J ends lost 2 bases and 6 bases respectively, with 8 bases between them. Germline V gene lookup returns CDR1 SGHRS and CDR2 YFSETQ. Here the CDR3 reads CASSLQGPEAFF. DNA of the CDR3: TGCGCCAGCAGCTTACAGGGCCCTGAAGCTTTCTTT.

Only a few counts were recorded for this clonotype. The rearrangement joins TRBV27 to TRBJ2-1; 8 positions agree with TRBD2. Per the germline V gene, CDR1 is MNHEY and CDR2 is SMNVEV (reference sequence). V lost 6 bases to trimming and J lost 7 bases; unmatched junction nucleotides: 8. This CDR3 is 14 amino acids long. CDR3 in DNA: TGTGCCAGCAGGGGCGGGGGGATTATTAATGAGCAGTTCTTC. It specifies CASRGGGIINEQFF.

This clonotype was recorded many times. The rearrangement links TRBV5-6 to TRBJ2-2; D uncertain. Trimming stripped 1 base from V and 1 base from J, with 2 bases between. Germline CDR1 reads SGHDT; CDR2 reads YYEEEE. The CDR3 totals 13 residues. CDR3 in amino acids: CASSLQNTGELFF. In DNA, the CDR3 is TGTGCCAGCAGCTTGCAGAACACCGGGGAGCTGTTTTTT.